This TCR beta chain was identified during a study of shared clonotypes between healthy human individuals. Study results and caveats: Generation probabilities of non-shared clonotypes were lower (relative to those shared by all four donors).

CDR3 length: 18 amino acids. V lost 3 bases to trimming and J lost 9 bases; unmatched junction nucleotides: 14. Germline V lookup: CDR1 WSHSY, CDR2 SAAADI. Recent vaccinations or acute infections were absent in the healthy HIV-negative adult donors. Notes on this clone: Its target is unknown.

Authors' data handling: ImmunoSEQ yielded junction-only sequences lacking quality scores, so filtering differed. Libraries were prepared by immunoSEQ multiplex PCR; TCRdb keeps only in-frame clonotypes and omits some of them. Clonal size and the V and J genes are those of that table, whereas D and trimming came from the DNA. This table has millions of clones, around 94% appearing once. The source material was naive CD4+ T cells sorted from blood. Documented subset: CD45RA+ positively selected. This sequence was found in a man aged 18 to 35 in good health. The gene calls are TRBV10-2 and TRBJ1-6, with TRBD1 matching over 10 bases. CDR3 sequence (DNA): TGCGCCAGCAGTGAAGGTGACAGGGGGCTAGTAAGCATTTCACCCCTCCACTTT. This encodes CASSEGDRGLVSISPLHF.